This T cell receptor (beta chain) appears in the sequencing data of a study of response to subunit inactivated influenza vaccine. Study findings and constraints: Each seasonal flu vaccination may recruit only limited new T cells, authors suggested.

The V segment lost 0 bases and the J segment 2 bases; nucleotides outside the gene matches: 10. Germline V gene lookup returns CDR1 DFQATT and CDR2 SNEGSKA (reference sequence). The CDR3 sequence is 16 residues long. To note about this clonotype: The antigen is not known.

TCRdb reprocessed the RT-PCR reads via MiXCR and lists one record per CDR3 protein. The sample gives roughly 500,000 distinct CDR3 sequences, more than 15% of which show up once; approximately 3% is in the top ten. This clonotype originated in a man between 50 and 70 years old who received an inactivated influenza vaccine. This rearrangement joins TRBV20-1 to TRBJ2-7; TRBD2 aligns across 7 bases. Here the sequenced sample was CD4+ T cells sorted from PBMCs, taken less than 30 months after vaccination. CDR3 nucleotide sequence: TGCAGTGCTAGAGACCATCTGGGAGGGCTCACCTACGAGCAGTACTTC. Protein sequence: CSARDHLGGLTYEQYF.